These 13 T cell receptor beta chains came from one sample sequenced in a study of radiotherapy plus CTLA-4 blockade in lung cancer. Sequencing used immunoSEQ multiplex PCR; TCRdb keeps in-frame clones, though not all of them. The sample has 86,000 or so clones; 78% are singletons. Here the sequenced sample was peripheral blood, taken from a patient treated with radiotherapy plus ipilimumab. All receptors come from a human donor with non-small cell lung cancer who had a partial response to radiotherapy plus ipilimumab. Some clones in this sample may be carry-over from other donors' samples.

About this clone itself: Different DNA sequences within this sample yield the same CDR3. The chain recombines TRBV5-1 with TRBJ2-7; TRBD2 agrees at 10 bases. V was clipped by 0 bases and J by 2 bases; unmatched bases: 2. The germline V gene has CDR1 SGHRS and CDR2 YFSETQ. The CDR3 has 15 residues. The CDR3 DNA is TGCGCCAGCAGCTTGGGAGCGGGAGGGCCCTACGAGCAGTACTTC. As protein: CASSLGAGGPYEQYF.

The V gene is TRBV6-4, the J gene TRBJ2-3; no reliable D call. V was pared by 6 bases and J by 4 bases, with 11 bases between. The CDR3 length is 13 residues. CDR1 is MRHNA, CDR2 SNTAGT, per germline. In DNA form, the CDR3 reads TGTGCCAGCAGCGCAAGAGCGCCAGATACGCAGTATTTT. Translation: CASSARAPDTQYF.

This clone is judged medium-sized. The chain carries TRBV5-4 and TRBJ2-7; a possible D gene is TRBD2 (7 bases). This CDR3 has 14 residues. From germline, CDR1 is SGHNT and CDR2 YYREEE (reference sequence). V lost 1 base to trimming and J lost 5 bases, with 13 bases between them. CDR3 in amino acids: CASSLRGALNEQYF. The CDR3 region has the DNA TGTGCCAGCAGCTTGCGGGGGGCGCTGAACGAGCAGTACTTC.

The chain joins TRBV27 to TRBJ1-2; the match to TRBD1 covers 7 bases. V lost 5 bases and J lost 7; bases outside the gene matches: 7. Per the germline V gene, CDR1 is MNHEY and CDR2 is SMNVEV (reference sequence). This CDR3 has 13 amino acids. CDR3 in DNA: TGTGCCAGCAGTACCGGGACAGTTCGTGGCTACACCTTC. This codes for CASSTGTVRGYTF.

CDR3 sequence reads: CASSPAGGFFGELFF. The CDR3 DNA follows: TGTGCCAGTAGTCCAGCGGGAGGGTTTTTCGGGGAGCTGTTTTTT. V usage is TRBV19 and J usage is TRBJ2-2; 10 bases line up with TRBD2. The V and J ends lost 5 bases and 7 bases, in that order; junction bases with no gene match: 7. This CDR3 region has 15 residues. The germline V gene encodes CDR1 LNHDA and CDR2 SQIVND (reference sequence).

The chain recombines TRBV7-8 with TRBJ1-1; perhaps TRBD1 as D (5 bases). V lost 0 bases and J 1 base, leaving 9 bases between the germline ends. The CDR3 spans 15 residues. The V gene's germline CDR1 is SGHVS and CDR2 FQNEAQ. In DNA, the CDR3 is TGTGCCAGCAGCTTAGCGCTGGGGGGGAACACTGAAGCTTTCTTT. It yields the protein CASSLALGGNTEAFF.

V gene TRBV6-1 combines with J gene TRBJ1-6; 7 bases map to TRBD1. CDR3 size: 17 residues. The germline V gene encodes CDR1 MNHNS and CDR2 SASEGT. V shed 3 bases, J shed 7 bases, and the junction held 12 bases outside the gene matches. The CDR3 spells CASSDPTGTVRNSPLHF. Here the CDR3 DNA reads TGTGCCAGCAGTGACCCGACCGGGACAGTCAGGAATTCACCCCTCCACTTT.

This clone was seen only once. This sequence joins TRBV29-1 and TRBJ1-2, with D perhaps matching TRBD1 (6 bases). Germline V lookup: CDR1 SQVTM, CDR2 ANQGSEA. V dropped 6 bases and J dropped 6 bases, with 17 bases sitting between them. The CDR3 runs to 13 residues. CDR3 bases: TGCAGCGTGGCGGCGGGGGCTATTAATGGCTACACCTTC. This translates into CSVAAGAINGYTF. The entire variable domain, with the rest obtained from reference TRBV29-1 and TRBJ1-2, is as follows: SAVISQKPSRDICQRGTSLTIQCQVDSQVTMMFWYRQQPGQSLTLIATANQGSEATYESGFVIDKFPISRPNLTFSTLTVSNMSPEDSSIYLCSVAAGAINGYTFGSGTRLTVV.

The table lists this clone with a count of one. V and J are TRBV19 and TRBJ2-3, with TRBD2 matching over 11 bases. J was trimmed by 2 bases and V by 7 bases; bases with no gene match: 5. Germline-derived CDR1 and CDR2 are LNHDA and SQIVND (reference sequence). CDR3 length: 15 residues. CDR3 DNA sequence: TGTGCCAGTAATATGGGACTAGCGGCCACAGATACGCAGTATTTT. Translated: CASNMGLAATDTQYF.

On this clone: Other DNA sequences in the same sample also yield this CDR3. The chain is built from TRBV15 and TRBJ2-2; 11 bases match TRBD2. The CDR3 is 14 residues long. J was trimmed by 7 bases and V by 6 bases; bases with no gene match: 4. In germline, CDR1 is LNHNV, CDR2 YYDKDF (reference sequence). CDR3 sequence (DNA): TGTGCCACCAGGTTTAGCGGGGGGGTCGGGGAGCTGTTTTTT. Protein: CATRFSGGVGELFF. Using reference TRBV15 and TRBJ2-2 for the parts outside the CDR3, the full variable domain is DAMVIQNPRYQVTQFGKPVTLSCSQTLNHNVMYWYQQKSSQAPKLLFHYYDKDFNNEADTPDNFQSRRPNTSFCFLDIRSPGLGDTAMYLCATRFSGGVGELFFGEGSRLTVL.

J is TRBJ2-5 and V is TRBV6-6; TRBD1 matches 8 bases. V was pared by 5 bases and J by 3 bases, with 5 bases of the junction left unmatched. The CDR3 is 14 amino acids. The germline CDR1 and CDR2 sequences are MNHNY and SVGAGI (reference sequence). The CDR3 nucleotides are TGTGCCAGCAGTCAGCGGACAGGGAAAGAGACCCAGTACTTC. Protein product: CASSQRTGKETQYF.

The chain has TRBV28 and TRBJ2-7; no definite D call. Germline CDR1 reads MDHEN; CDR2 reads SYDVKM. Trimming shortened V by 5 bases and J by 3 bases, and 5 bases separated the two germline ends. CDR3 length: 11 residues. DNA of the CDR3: TGTGCCAGCAGTCTTAACTACGAGCAGTACTTC. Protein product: CASSLNYEQYF.

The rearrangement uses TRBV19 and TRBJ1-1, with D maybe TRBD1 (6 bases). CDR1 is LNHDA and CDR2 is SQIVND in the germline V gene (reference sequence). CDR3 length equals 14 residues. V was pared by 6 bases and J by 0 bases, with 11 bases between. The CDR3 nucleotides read TGTGCCAGTAGGATACAGGGTTTGAACACTGAAGCTTTCTTT. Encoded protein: CASRIQGLNTEAFF.